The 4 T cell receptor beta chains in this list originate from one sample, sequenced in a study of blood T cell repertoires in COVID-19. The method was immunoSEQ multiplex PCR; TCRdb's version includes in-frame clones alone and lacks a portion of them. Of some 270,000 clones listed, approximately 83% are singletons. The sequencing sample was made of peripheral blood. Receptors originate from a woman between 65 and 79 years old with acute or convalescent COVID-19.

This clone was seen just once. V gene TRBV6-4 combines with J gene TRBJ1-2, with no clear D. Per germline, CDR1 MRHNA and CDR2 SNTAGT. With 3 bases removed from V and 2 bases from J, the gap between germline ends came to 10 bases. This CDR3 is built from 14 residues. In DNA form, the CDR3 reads TGTGCCAGCAGTGAAAACAGCTTCAACTATGGCTACACCTTC. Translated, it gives CASSENSFNYGYTF.

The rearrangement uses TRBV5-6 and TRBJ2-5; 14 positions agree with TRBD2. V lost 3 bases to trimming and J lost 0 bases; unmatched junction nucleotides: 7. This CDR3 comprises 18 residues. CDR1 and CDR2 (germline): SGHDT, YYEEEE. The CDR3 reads CASSSGTSGGLYQETQYF. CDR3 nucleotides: TGTGCCAGCAGCTCCGGGACTAGCGGGGGATTGTACCAAGAGACCCAGTACTTC.

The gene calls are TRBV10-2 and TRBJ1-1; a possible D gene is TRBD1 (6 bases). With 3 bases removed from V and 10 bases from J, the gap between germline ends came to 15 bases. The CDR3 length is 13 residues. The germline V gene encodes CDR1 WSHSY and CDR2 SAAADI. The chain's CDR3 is CASSDGGLFRAFF. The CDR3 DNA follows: TGCGCCAGCAGTGACGGGGGGCTTTTTAGAGCTTTCTTT.

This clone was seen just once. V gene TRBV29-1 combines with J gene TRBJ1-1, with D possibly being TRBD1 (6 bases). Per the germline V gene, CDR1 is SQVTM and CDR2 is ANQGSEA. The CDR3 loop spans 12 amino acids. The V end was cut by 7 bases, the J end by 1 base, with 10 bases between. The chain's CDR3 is CSGEDRNTEAFF. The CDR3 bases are TGCAGCGGTGAGGACAGGAACACTGAAGCTTTCTTT.